This TCR beta chain was profiled in a study of blood T cell repertoires in COVID-19. Study in general: COVID-19 samples from acute and convalescent phases originated in the United States, Italy and Spain. T cells, B-cell-depleted T cells, or PBMCs supplied cDNA or gDNA.

Authors' processing steps: From reference gene primer amplification, estimates of nucleated cell counts were derived. The repertoire was sequenced with immunoSEQ multiplex PCR; TCRdb's copy has only in-frame clones and lacks some. V and J calls and clone size follow that table, whereas D and trimming were derived from the DNA. The sample gives around 250,000 clones, about 85% of which show up once; roughly 1.9% is in the top ten. The V end lost 2 bases, the J end lost 6 bases, and 11 bases lay between the germline ends. CDR1 is MGHRA, CDR2 YSYEKL, per germline. The CDR3 spans 14 residues. The TCR comes from a man younger than 45 who had recovered from COVID-19. The sample was peripheral blood. The chain has TRBV4-1 and TRBJ1-5; D is possibly TRBD1 (5 bases). The CDR3 DNA sequence: TGCGCCAGCAGCCAACAACAGGTTGGTCAGCCCCAGCATTTT. It is translated as CASSQQQVGQPQHF.